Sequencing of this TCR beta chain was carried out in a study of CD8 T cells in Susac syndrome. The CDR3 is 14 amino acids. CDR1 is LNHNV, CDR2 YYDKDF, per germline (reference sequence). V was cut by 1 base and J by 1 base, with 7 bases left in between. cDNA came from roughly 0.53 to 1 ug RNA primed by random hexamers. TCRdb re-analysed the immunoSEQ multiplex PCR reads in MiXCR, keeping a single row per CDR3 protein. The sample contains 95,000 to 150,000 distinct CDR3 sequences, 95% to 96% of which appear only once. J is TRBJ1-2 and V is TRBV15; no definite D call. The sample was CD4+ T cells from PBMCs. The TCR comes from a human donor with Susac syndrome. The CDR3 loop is CATSRGGDNYGYTF. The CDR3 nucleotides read TGTGCCACCAGCAGAGGAGGCGATAACTATGGCTACACCTTC.